This T cell receptor (beta chain) emerged from a study of graft-versus-host responses after intestinal transplantation. Across the whole study: Multivisceral, liver-intestinal, or isolated intestinal transplants were received by the recipients. The whole recipient group had anti-thymocyte globulin induction followed by tacrolimus and steroids for around 3 years. The study, taken as a whole, reports: Ileal or blood samples showed some GvH clones first, and such clones were also found in recipient marrow.

The germline V gene has CDR1 SGHNT and CDR2 YYREEE (reference sequence). V was pared by 4 bases and J by 2 bases, with 11 bases between. The CDR3 is 14 residues long. Graft tissue was processed to release intraepithelial and lamina propria lymphocytes. A note on this clone: No antigen is known for it.

Profiled with immunoSEQ multiplex PCR; TCRdb holds only in-frame clones, not every one. Of about 4,300 clones listed, approximately 80% are singletons. The rearrangement joins TRBV5-4 to TRBJ2-3, with D possibly matching TRBD2 (6 bases). Sequenced material: ileum tissue, taken 9 days after transplant. The origin of this receptor is a human patient who received an intestinal transplant, so some T cells may come from the graft donor. This CDR3 reads CASSQRLDTDTQYF. The DNA of the CDR3 is TGTGCCAGCAGCCAGAGACTAGACACAGATACGCAGTATTTT.